The 2 T cell receptor beta chains listed next were all sequenced from one sample in a study of human T cells and chemical hapten exposure. TCRdb re-called the RACE reads with MiXCR, one entry per CDR3 protein. The sample lists roughly 60,000 distinct CDR3 sequences; around 12% were seen once. Time point described: patch test 3, about 24 weeks after DPC sensitization. Treatment reported: therapeutic diphenylcyclopropenone sensitization with weekly scalp DPC. The specimen was whole blood, collected in connection with sensitization to the hapten diphenylcyclopropenone (DPC). Receptors were obtained from a man aged 30 to 45 with alopecia areata. Some clones in this sample may be carry-over from other donors' samples.

This clonotype showed up many times. The rearrangement links TRBV20-1 to TRBJ2-1; D may be TRBD1 (6 bases). Looked up from germline, CDR1 is DFQATT and CDR2 is SNEGSKA (reference sequence). The CDR3 is 17 residues long. V lost 2 bases and J lost 2, with 19 bases in between. DNA for the CDR3: TGCAGTGCTAGACCGTTTACCGGGACAACTACCTACAATGAGCAGTTCTTC. Its protein is CSARPFTGTTTYNEQFF.

The chain couples TRBV20-1 to TRBJ2-7; the D gene could be TRBD1 or TRBD2 (5 bases each). Deletions cut 5 bases from V and 10 bases from J, with 21 bases between. The germline V gene encodes CDR1 DFQATT and CDR2 SNEGSKA (reference sequence). The CDR3 spans 13 residues. The CDR3 DNA sequence: TGCAGTGCTGTGTGGGGGAACCTTCTTGGACAGTACTTC. Translation gives CSAVWGNLLGQYF.